This passage covers 2 T cell receptor beta chains from one sample sequenced in a study of glioma-infiltrating T cells. Amplification of TCR alpha and beta CDR3 regions from RNA used iRepertoire nested multiplex PCR. TCRdb re-called the multiplex PCR reads through MiXCR, storing one row per CDR3 protein. The sample holds approximately 190,000 distinct CDR3 sequences, 32% seen once. Sequencing used glioma tissue, nonneoplastic brain tissue, or PBMCs (not recorded which). The receptors here all came from a human donor with low-grade glioma or glioblastoma, undergoing nonglioma brain surgery, or in good health (not recorded which).

This chain joins TRBV24-1 and TRBJ2-2; D remains ambiguous. V lost 9 bases to trimming and J lost 0 bases, with 7 bases between them. Germline assignment: CDR1 KGHDR and CDR2 SFDVKD. The CDR3 runs to 13 residues. CDR3 in DNA: TGTGCCACCCAGGAACCGAACACCGGGGAGCTGTTTTTT. Its translation: CATQEPNTGELFF.

This clonotype has a handful of counts. This chain joins TRBV12-3 or TRBV12-4 and TRBJ2-7, with TRBD1 identical over 8 bases. This CDR3 spans 14 amino acids. V lost 5 bases and J lost 1; bases outside the gene matches: 4. CDR3 loop: CASSIGQGSYEQYF. Here the CDR3 DNA reads TGTGCCAGCAGTATAGGACAGGGATCCTACGAGCAGTACTTC.